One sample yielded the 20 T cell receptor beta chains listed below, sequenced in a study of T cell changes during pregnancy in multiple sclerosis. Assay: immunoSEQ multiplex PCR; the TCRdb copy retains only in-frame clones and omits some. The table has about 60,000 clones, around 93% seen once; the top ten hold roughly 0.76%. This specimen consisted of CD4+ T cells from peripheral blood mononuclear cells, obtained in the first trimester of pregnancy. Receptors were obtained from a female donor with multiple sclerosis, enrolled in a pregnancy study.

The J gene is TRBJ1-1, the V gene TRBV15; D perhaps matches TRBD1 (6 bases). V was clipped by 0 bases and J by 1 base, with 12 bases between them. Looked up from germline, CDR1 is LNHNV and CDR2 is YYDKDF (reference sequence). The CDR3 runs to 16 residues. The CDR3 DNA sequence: TGTGCCACCAGCAGAGATCGGACAGAGAAGAACACTGAAGCTTTCTTT. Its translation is CATSRDRTEKNTEAFF.

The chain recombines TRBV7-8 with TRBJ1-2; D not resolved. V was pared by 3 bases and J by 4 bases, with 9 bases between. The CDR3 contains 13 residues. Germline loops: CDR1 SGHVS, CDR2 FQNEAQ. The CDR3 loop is CASSFRVAYGYTF. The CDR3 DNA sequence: TGTGCCAGCAGCTTTCGAGTAGCCTATGGCTACACCTTC. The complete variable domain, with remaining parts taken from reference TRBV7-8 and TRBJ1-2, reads GAGVSQSPRYKVAKRGQDVALRCDPISGHVSLFWYQQALGQGPEFLTYFQNEAQLDKSGLPSDRFFAERPEGSVSTLKIQRTQQEDSAVYLCASSFRVAYGYTFGSGTRLTVV.

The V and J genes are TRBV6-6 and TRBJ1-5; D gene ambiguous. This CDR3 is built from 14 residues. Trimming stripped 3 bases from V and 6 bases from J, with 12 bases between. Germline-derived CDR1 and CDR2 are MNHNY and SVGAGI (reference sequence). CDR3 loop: CASSYLEGGQPQHF. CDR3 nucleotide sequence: TGTGCCAGCAGTTATCTGGAGGGCGGTCAGCCCCAGCATTTT.

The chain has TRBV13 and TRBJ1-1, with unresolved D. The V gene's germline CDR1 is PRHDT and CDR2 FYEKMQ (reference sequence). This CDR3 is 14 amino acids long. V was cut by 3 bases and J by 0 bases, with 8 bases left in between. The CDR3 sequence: CASSFSTVNTEAFF. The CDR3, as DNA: TGTGCCAGCAGCTTTAGTACGGTGAACACTGAAGCTTTCTTT.

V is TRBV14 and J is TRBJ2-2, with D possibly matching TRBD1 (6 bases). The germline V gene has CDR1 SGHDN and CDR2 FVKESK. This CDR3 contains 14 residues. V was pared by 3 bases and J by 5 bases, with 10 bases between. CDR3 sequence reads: CASSQFRGTGELFF. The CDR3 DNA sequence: TGTGCCAGCAGCCAGTTCAGGGGAACCGGGGAGCTGTTTTTT.

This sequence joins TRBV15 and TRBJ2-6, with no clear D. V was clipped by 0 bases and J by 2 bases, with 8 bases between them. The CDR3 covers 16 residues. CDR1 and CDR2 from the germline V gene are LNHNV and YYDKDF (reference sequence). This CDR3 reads CATSRERQTGANVLTF. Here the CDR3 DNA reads TGTGCCACCAGCAGAGAGAGGCAGACTGGGGCCAACGTCCTGACTTTC.

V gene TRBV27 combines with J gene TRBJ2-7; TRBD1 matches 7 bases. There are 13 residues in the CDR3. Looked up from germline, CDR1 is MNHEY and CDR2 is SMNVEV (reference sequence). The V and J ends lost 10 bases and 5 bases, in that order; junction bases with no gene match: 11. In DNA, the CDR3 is TGTGCCACCAAACAGGGGAAGGCTAACGAGCAGTACTTC. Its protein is CATKQGKANEQYF.

The CDR3 DNA reads as TGTGCCAGCAGTGAAGGGGACTGGACTAGCACAGATACGCAGTATTTT. Translation: CASSEGDWTSTDTQYF. The V call is TRBV6-1, the J call TRBJ2-3; maybe TRBD2 (6 bases). Deletions cut 1 base from V and 0 bases from J, with 11 bases between. The CDR3 consists of 16 residues. CDR1 and CDR2 from the germline V gene are MNHNS and SASEGT.

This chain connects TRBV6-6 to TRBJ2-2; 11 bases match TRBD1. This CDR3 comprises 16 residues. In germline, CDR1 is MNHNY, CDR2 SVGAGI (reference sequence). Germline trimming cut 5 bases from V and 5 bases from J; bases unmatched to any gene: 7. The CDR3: CASSNRRDRGTGELFF. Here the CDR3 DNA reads TGTGCCAGCAGTAACCGCCGGGACAGGGGGACCGGGGAGCTGTTTTTT.

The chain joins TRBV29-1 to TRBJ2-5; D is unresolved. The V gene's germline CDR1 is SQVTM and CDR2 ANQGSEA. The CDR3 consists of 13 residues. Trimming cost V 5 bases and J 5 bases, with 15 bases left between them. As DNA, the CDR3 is TGCAGCGTTCTAGGCGGCCTAAGGGAGACCCAGTACTTC. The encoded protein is CSVLGGLRETQYF.

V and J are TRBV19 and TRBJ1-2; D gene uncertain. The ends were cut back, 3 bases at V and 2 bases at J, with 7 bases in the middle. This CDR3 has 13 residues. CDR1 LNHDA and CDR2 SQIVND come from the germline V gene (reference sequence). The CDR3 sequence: CASSINQNYGYTF. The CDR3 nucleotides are TGTGCCAGTAGTATTAACCAGAACTATGGCTACACCTTC. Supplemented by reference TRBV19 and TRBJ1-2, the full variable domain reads DGGITQSPKYLFRKEGQNVTLSCEQNLNHDAMYWYRQDPGQGLRLIYYSQIVNDFQKGDIAEGYSVSREKKESFPLTVTSAQKNPTAFYLCASSINQNYGYTFGSGTRLTVV.

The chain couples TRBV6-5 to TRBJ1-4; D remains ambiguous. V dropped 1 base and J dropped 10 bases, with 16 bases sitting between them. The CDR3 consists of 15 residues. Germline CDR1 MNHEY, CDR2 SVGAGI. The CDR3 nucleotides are TGTGCCAGCAGTTACTATGCGGTCTCTAGTAGAAAACTGTTTTTT. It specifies CASSYYAVSSRKLFF.

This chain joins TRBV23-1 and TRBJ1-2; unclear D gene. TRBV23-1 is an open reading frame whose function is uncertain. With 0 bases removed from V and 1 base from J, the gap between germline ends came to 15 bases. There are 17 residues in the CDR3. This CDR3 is CASSQSGQEGINYGYTF. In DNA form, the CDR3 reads TGCGCCAGCAGTCAATCGGGTCAGGAGGGAATTAACTATGGCTACACCTTC.

The CDR3, as DNA: TGTGCCAGCAGTGGAGACAGGGTCGGCTACACCTTC. This translates into CASSGDRVGYTF. The rearrangement uses TRBV6-1 and TRBJ1-2; 7 positions match TRBD1. Germline CDR1 MNHNS, CDR2 SASEGT. Trimming removed 4 bases from V and 8 bases from J; junction bases left unmatched: 4. The CDR3 has 12 amino acids.

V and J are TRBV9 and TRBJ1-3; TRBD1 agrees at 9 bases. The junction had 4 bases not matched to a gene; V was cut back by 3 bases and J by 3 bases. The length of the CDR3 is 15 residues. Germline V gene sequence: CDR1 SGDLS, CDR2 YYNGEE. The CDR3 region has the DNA TGTGCCAGCAGCGCCCCGACAGGGGGTGGAAACACCATATATTTT. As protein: CASSAPTGGGNTIYF.

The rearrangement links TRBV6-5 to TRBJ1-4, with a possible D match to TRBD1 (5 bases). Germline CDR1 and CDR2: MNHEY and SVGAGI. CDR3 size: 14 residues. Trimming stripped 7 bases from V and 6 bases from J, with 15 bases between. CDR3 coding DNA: TGTGCCAGCACCTCCGGGACTGCATATGAAAAACTGTTTTTT. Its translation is CASTSGTAYEKLFF.

The CDR3 reads CASSLTGRGNTIYF. In DNA form, the CDR3 reads TGTGCCAGCAGCCTGACAGGGAGAGGAAACACCATATATTTT. The V call is TRBV5-6, the J call TRBJ1-3; 7 bases are shared with TRBD1. V lost 4 bases and J lost 4; bases outside the gene matches: 5. The CDR3 consists of 14 residues. CDR1 is SGHDT, CDR2 YYEEEE, per germline.

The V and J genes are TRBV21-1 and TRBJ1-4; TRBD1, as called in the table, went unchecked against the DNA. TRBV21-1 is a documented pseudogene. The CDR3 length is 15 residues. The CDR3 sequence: CASSGQDRTNEKLFF. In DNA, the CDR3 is TGTGCCAGCAGTGGCCAGGACAGAACTAATGAAAAACTGTTTTTT.

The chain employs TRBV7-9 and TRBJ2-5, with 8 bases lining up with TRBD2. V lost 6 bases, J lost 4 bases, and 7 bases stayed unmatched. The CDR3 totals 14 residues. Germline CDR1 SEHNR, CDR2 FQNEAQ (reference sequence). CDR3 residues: CASRKDSGGETQYF. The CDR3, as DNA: TGTGCCAGCAGAAAGGACAGCGGGGGAGAGACCCAGTACTTC.

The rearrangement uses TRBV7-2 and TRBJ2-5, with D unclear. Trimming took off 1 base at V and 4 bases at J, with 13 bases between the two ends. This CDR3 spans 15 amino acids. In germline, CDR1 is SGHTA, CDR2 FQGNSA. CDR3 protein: CASSLVSGEVETQYF. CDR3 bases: TGTGCCAGCAGCTTAGTGTCGGGTGAGGTAGAGACCCAGTACTTC.